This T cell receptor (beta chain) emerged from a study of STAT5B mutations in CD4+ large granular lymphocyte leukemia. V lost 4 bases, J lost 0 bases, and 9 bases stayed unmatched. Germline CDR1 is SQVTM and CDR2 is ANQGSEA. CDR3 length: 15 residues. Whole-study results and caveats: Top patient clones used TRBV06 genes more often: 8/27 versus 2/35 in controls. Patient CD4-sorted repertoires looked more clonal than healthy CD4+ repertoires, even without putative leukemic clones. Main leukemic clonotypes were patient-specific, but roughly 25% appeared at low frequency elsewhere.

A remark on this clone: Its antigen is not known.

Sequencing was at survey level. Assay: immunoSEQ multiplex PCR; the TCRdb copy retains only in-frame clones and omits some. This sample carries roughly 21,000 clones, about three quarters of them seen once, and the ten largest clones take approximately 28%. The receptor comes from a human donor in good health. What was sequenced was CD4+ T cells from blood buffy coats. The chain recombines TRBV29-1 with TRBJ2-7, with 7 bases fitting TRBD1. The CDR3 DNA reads TGCAGCGTTGTTAGGTCGGGGACAGCCTCCTACGAGCAGTACTTC. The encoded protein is CSVVRSGTASYEQYF.